The 7 T cell receptor beta chains in this list originate from one sample, sequenced in a study of blood T cell repertoires in COVID-19. Repertoires were generated with immunoSEQ multiplex PCR, while TCRdb's copy carries only in-frame clones and drops some. Of over 250,000 clones in the sample, 80% to 90% were seen once. The sample was peripheral blood. These receptors originate from a woman between 70 and 85 years old with acute or convalescent COVID-19.

The chain uses TRBV5-6 and TRBJ2-1, with 7 positions matching TRBD2. CDR1 and CDR2 from the germline V gene are SGHDT and YYEEEE. This CDR3 is built from 16 residues. V lost 0 bases, J lost 4 bases, and 7 bases stayed unmatched. The CDR3 loop is CASSLAVAGVYNEQFF. The CDR3 DNA reads as TGTGCCAGCAGCTTGGCGGTGGCGGGGGTTTACAATGAGCAGTTCTTC.

J is TRBJ2-2 and V is TRBV30; maybe TRBD1 (6 bases). The germline V gene encodes CDR1 GTSNPN and CDR2 SVGIG (reference sequence). V shed 2 bases and J shed 3 bases, with 10 bases lying between them. This CDR3 has 14 residues. The CDR3 loop is CAWSSGQDTGELFF. Here the CDR3 DNA reads TGTGCCTGGAGTTCGGGACAAGACACCGGGGAGCTGTTTTTT. Full variable domain (outside the CDR3, taken from reference TRBV30 and TRBJ2-2): SQTIHQWPATLVQPVGSPLSLECTVEGTSNPNLYWYRQAAGRGLQLLFYSVGIGQISSEVPQNLSASRPQDRQFILSSKKLLLSDSGFYLCAWSSGQDTGELFFGEGSRLTVL.

For this clone: The same CDR3 also results from other DNA sequences found in this sample. The rearrangement links TRBV12-3 or TRBV12-4 to TRBJ1-1; 8 positions agree with TRBD1. The J segment lost 6 bases and the V segment lost 4 bases, leaving 4 bases of the junction unmatched. The CDR3 consists of 13 residues. The CDR3 nucleotides are TGTGCCAGCAGTTCTGACAGGGGCGCTGAAGCTTTCTTT. Its translation: CASSSDRGAEAFF.

The chain couples TRBV19 to TRBJ1-3; TRBD1 matches at 7 bases. Unmatched junction bases numbered 5, after V lost 6 bases and J lost 0 bases. Germline V CDR1 and CDR2: LNHDA, SQIVND (reference sequence). The CDR3 has 15 amino acids. The CDR3 region has the DNA TGTGCCAGTAGCGGACAGGCTAGCTCTGGAAACACCATATATTTT. Its translation is CASSGQASSGNTIYF.

CDR3 amino acids: CASSQESTVNYGYTF. CDR3 DNA: TGCGCCAGCAGCCAAGAAAGTACAGTTAACTATGGCTACACCTTC. The V call is TRBV4-1, the J call TRBJ1-2, with no clear D. The ends were cut back, 0 bases at V and 1 base at J, with 9 bases in the middle. This CDR3 spans 15 amino acids. Germline V gene data show CDR1 as MGHRA and CDR2 as YSYEKL.

The rearrangement links TRBV7-2 to TRBJ2-4; D is perhaps TRBD1 (5 bases). From germline, CDR1 is SGHTA and CDR2 FQGNSA. The CDR3 runs 15 residues. The ends were cut back, 5 bases at V and 8 bases at J, with 19 bases in the middle. CDR3 in amino acids: CASSPPDSRHHIQYF. The CDR3 bases are TGTGCCAGCAGCCCCCCCGACAGCCGACATCACATTCAGTACTTC. Full variable domain (outside the CDR3, taken from reference TRBV7-2 and TRBJ2-4): GAGVSQSPSNKVTEKGKDVELRCDPISGHTALYWYRQSLGQGLEFLIYFQGNSAPDKSGLPSDRFSAERTGGSVSTLTIQRTQQEDSAVYLCASSPPDSRHHIQYFGAGTRLSVL.

This CDR3 reads CASSLVVGQGSSYEQYF. The CDR3 nucleotides are TGTGCCAGCAGCTTGGTGGTTGGGCAGGGCAGCTCCTACGAGCAGTACTTC. The chain combines TRBV5-5 with TRBJ2-7; D may be TRBD1 (5 bases). CDR3 length equals 17 residues. Germline V gene lookup returns CDR1 SGHKS and CDR2 YYEKEE (reference sequence). With 0 bases removed from V and 0 bases from J, the gap between germline ends came to 16 bases.